Listed here are 18 T cell receptor beta chains from one sample, sequenced in a study of CD8+CD57+ T cells in acquired aplastic anemia. The use of genomic DNA as template underpinned the TCR beta VDJ and CDR3 profiling. TCRdb re-called the reads with MiXCR, one entry per CDR3 protein. The sample lists around 230,000 distinct CDR3 sequences, around 60% occurring once. Sequenced material: sorted CD4+, CD8+, or CD8+CD57+ T cells (not recorded which) from PBMCs. Source of these receptors: a human donor in good health.

This clonotype was counted at least ten times. The chain is built from TRBV9 and TRBJ2-7; 14 nucleotides match TRBD2. The CDR3 consists of 15 residues. Unmatched junction bases numbered 0, after V lost 0 bases and J lost 4 bases. Germline-derived CDR1 and CDR2 are SGDLS and YYNGEE. The CDR3 is CASSVGTSGGYEQYF. The CDR3 region has the DNA TGTGCCAGCAGCGTAGGGACTAGCGGGGGGTACGAGCAGTACTTC.

In this sample, this clonotype turned up many times. The gene calls are TRBV7-2 and TRBJ2-7; D call uncertain. The V and J ends lost 3 bases and 0 bases respectively, with 9 bases between them. Germline V CDR1 and CDR2: SGHTA, FQGNSA. This CDR3 is 14 amino acids long. The CDR3 DNA is TGTGCCAGCAGCTTCGATATGAACTCCTACGAGCAGTACTTC. Translating gives CASSFDMNSYEQYF.

V gene TRBV29-1 combines with J gene TRBJ1-3; D is uncertain. The CDR3 consists of 14 residues. Germline assignment: CDR1 SQVTM and CDR2 ANQGSEA. The CDR3 loop is CSATNTNSGNTIYF. The CDR3 nucleotides are TGCAGTGCCACAAACACGAACTCTGGAAACACCATATATTTT.

V is TRBV9 and J is TRBJ1-2; TRBD1 matches at 8 bases. Germline-derived CDR1 and CDR2 are SGDLS and YYNGEE. V trimming: 3 bases; J trimming: 8 bases; junction bases outside the gene matches: 18. CDR3 size: 17 residues. As DNA, the CDR3 is TGTGCCAGCAGCGGCCAGACAGGGGCCGTAGGGAATTTCGGCTACACCTTC. Translated: CASSGQTGAVGNFGYTF.

The rearrangement joins TRBV7-4 to TRBJ2-2; TRBD1 matches at 11 bases. The V gene end was trimmed by 5 bases and the J gene end by 0 bases; junction bases not matched to a gene: 5. This CDR3 contains 17 residues. Germline CDR1 and CDR2: SGHVT and SQSDAQ. The CDR3 here is CASSRTGGCANTGELFF. CDR3 in DNA: TGTGCCAGCAGCCGGACAGGGGGCTGTGCGAACACCGGGGAGCTGTTTTTT. The variable domain in full, with the rest retrieved from reference TRBV7-4 and TRBJ2-2, is GAGVSQSPRYKVAKRGRDVALRCDSISGHVTLYWYRQTLGQGSEVLTYSQSDAQRDKSGRPSGRFSAERPERSVSTLKIQRTEQGDSAVYLCASSRTGGCANTGELFFGEGSRLTVL.

This clonotype occurred a few times. This sequence joins TRBV7-9 and TRBJ2-7; 9 bases fit TRBD2. The germline V gene encodes CDR1 SEHNR and CDR2 FQNEAQ (reference sequence). The V and J ends lost 4 bases and 0 bases, in that order; junction bases with no gene match: 4. This CDR3 spans 15 amino acids. This chain's CDR3 is CASSSSGGFSYEQYF. The CDR3 nucleotides are TGTGCCAGCAGCTCAAGCGGGGGGTTCTCCTACGAGCAGTACTTC.

The chain combines TRBV2 with TRBJ2-1; the match to TRBD1 covers 9 bases. Germline CDR1 is SNHLY and CDR2 is FYNNEI. The CDR3 extends over 13 amino acids. The V segment lost 4 bases and the J segment 8 bases; nucleotides outside the gene matches: 3. This chain's CDR3 is CASSGDRVYEQFF. CDR3 nucleotides: TGTGCCAGCAGTGGGGACAGGGTGTATGAGCAGTTCTTC.

This clonotype was observed a few times. This chain connects TRBV19 to TRBJ2-7; D possibly corresponds to TRBD1 (8 bases). The CDR3 length is 15 residues. Germline lookup yields CDR1 LNHDA and CDR2 SQIVND (reference sequence). Trimming took off 4 bases at V and 2 bases at J, with 15 bases between the two ends. This CDR3 is CASSKDREGAYEQYF. In nucleotides, the CDR3 is TGTGCCAGTAGTAAGGACAGGGAGGGTGCCTACGAGCAGTACTTC.

CDR3 in DNA: TGTGCCATCAGTGAGCCGCCCGGGGATACGCAGTATTTT. Protein product: CAISEPPGDTQYF. The rearrangement links TRBV10-3 to TRBJ2-3, with unresolved D. V shed 2 bases and J shed 6 bases, with 9 bases lying between them. CDR1 and CDR2 (germline): ENHRY, SYGVKD. This CDR3 has 13 residues.

In this sample, this clonotype turned up many times. V is TRBV12-3 or TRBV12-4 and J is TRBJ2-3, with D perhaps matching TRBD2 (6 bases). This CDR3 is 18 amino acids long. V was pared by 5 bases and J by 3 bases, with 24 bases between. In DNA, the CDR3 is TGTGCCAGCAGTCCCCCCCCCCCAGGAGGGAGCCTGACAGATACGCAGTATTTT. Its translation is CASSPPPPGGSLTDTQYF.

This chain joins TRBV19 and TRBJ2-2; 8 bases agree with TRBD2. The CDR3 consists of 15 residues. The V gene end was trimmed by 5 bases and the J gene end by 4 bases; junction bases not matched to a gene: 6. Germline lookup yields CDR1 LNHDA and CDR2 SQIVND (reference sequence). DNA of the CDR3: TGTGCCAGTAGTTGGACTAGCTCTCGCACCGGGGAGCTGTTTTTT. Translating it yields CASSWTSSRTGELFF.

CDR3 nucleotides: TGTGCCAGCAGGAAAGCGGGGACAAACACCGGGGAGCTGTTTTTT. Its translation is CASRKAGTNTGELFF. The V gene is TRBV25-1, the J gene TRBJ2-2; tentative D call: TRBD2 (7 bases). The germline CDR1 and CDR2 sequences are MGHDK and SYGVNS. CDR3 length: 15 residues. V lost 6 bases and J 2 bases, leaving 13 bases between the germline ends.

A few counts support this clonotype. Here the CDR3 DNA reads TGTGCCAGCAGTGAAAGGCGCCCGGGGGGTTACGGGGAAAAACTGTTTTTT. As protein: CASSERRPGGYGEKLFF. The rearrangement joins TRBV6-1 to TRBJ1-4; a weak D match, TRBD1 (5 bases). Germline loops: CDR1 MNHNS, CDR2 SASEGT. This CDR3 region has 17 residues. Trimming removed 2 bases at V and 8 bases at J, with 21 bases between.

The chain has TRBV7-8 and TRBJ1-5; the D is unclear. Germline V CDR1 and CDR2: SGHVS, FQNEAQ. V was shortened by 5 bases and J by 4 bases, with 12 bases between the two germline ends. The CDR3 contains 14 residues. The chain's CDR3 is CASSHHNNNQPQHF. For the CDR3, the DNA is TGTGCCAGCAGCCATCATAACAATAATCAGCCCCAGCATTTT.

Regarding this clonotype: A read error may account for a junction end that differs from germline. The gene calls are TRBV10-3 and TRBJ2-5; TRBD2 is a possible D gene (5 bases). Per the germline V gene, CDR1 is ENHRY and CDR2 is SYGVKD. The CDR3 loop spans 11 amino acids. The CDR3 nucleotides read TGTGCCATCAGCCCCACCACCGGGATTTCATTC. It codes for CAISPTTGISF.

V usage is TRBV7-9 and J usage is TRBJ2-7, with unresolved D. In germline, CDR1 is SEHNR, CDR2 FQNEAQ (reference sequence). The CDR3 is 12 residues long. The germline V and J ends were trimmed by 1 base and 6 bases, with 7 bases remaining between them. The CDR3 nucleotides are TGTGCCAGCAGCTTAGATGGGTTCGAGCAGTACTTC. This sequence encodes CASSLDGFEQYF.

The chain employs TRBV2 and TRBJ1-1; 9 bases match TRBD1. V trimming: 5 bases; J trimming: 1 base; junction bases outside the gene matches: 11. The CDR3 runs 17 residues. Germline lookup yields CDR1 SNHLY and CDR2 FYNNEI. CDR3 bases: TGTGCCAGCAGTAAGGGACAGGGTAGCCTAGCGAACACTGAAGCTTTCTTT. Its translation: CASSKGQGSLANTEAFF.

Comments on this clonotype: The junction and the germline gene differ at one end; a read error may be behind it. The chain employs TRBV7-6 and TRBJ2-3; 9 nucleotides match TRBD2. The CDR3 length is 14 residues. Germline V gene sequence: CDR1 SGHVS, CDR2 FNYEAQ. CDR3 region: CASMAGGGTDTQYF. The CDR3, as DNA: TGTGCCAGCATGGCGGGGGGGGGCACAGATACGCAGTATTTC. Supplemented by reference TRBV7-6 and TRBJ2-3, the full variable domain reads GAGVSQSPRYKVTKRGQDVALRCDPISGHVSLYWYRQALGQGPEFLTYFNYEAQQDKSGLPNDRFSAERPEGSISTLTIQRTEQRDSAMYRCASMAGGGTDTQYFGPGTRLTVL.